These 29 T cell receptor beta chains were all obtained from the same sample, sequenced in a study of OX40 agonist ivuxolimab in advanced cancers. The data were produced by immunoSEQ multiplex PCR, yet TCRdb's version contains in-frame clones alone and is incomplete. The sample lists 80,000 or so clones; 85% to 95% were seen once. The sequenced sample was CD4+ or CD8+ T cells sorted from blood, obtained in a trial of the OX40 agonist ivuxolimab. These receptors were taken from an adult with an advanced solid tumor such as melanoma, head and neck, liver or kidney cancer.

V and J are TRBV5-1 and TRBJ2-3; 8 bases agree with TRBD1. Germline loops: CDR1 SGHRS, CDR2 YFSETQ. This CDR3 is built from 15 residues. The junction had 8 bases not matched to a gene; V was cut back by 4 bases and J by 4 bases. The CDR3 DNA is TGCGCCAGCAGCCCGTTGGAGACAGGGGCAGATACGCAGTATTTT. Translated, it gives CASSPLETGADTQYF.

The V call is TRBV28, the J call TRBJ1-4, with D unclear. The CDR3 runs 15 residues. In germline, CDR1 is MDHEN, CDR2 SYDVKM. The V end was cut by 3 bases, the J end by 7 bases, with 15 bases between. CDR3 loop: CASSFPSEAGEKLFF. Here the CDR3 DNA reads TGTGCCAGCAGTTTCCCGTCGGAGGCGGGTGAAAAACTGTTTTTT.

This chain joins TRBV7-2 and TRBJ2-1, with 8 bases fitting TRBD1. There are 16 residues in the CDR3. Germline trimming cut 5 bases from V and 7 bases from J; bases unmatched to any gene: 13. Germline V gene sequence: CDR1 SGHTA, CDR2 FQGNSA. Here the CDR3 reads CASSPPDPDRANEQFF. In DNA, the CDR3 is TGTGCCAGCAGCCCCCCGGACCCGGACAGGGCGAATGAGCAGTTCTTC.

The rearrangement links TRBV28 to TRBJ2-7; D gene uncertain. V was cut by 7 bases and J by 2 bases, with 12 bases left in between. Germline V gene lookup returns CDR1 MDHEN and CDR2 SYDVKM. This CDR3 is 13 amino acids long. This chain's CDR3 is CASKLTGPYEQYF. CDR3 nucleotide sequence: TGTGCCAGCAAGCTGACTGGCCCCTACGAGCAGTACTTC.

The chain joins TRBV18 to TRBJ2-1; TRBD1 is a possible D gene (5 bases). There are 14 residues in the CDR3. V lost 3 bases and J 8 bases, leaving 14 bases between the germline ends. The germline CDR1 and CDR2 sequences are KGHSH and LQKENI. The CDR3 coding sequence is TGTGCCAGCTCACCTTACTCGGACATTGATGAGCAGTTCTTC. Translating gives CASSPYSDIDEQFF. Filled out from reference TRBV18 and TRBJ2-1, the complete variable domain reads NAGVMQNPRHLVRRRGQEARLRCSPMKGHSHVYWYRQLPEEGLKFMVYLQKENIIDESGMPKERFSAEFPKEGPSILRIQQVVRGDSAAYFCASSPYSDIDEQFFGPGTRLTVL.

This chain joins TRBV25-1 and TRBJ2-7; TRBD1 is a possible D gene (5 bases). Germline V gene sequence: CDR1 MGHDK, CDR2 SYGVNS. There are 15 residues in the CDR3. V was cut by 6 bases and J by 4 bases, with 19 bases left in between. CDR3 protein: CASSLPGIGRYEQYF. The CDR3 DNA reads TGTGCCAGCAGCCTCCCAGGGATCGGTAGGTACGAGCAGTACTTC.

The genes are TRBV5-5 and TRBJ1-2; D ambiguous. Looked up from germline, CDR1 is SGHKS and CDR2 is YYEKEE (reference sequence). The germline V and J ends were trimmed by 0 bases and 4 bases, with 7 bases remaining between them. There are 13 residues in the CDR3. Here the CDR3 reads CASSLAEIYGYTF. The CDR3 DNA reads TGTGCCAGCAGCTTGGCAGAGATCTATGGCTACACCTTC. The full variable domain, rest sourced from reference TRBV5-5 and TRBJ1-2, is DAGVTQSPTHLIKTRGQQVTLRCSPISGHKSVSWYQQVLGQGPQFIFQYYEKEERGRGNFPDRFSARQFPNYSSELNVNALLLGDSALYLCASSLAEIYGYTFGSGTRLTVV.

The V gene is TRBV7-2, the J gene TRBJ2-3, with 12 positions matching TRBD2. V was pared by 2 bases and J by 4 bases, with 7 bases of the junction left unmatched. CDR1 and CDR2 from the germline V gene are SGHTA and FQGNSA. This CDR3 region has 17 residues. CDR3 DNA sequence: TGTGCCAGCAGCTTAACCTCGACTAGCGGGGGCGCAGATACGCAGTATTTT. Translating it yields CASSLTSTSGGADTQYF.

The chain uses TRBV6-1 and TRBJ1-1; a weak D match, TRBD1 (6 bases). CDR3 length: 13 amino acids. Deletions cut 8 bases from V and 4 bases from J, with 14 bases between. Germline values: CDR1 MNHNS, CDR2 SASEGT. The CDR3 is CASWQGMGTEAFF. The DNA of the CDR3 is TGTGCCAGCTGGCAGGGGATGGGCACTGAAGCTTTCTTT.

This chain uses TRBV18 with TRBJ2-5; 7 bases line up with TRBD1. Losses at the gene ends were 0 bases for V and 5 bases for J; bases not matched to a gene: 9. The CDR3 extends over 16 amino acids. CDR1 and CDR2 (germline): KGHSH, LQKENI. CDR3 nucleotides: TGTGCCAGCTCACCACCGGGGAAGGGGGCTGGGGAGACCCAGTACTTC. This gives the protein CASSPPGKGAGETQYF.

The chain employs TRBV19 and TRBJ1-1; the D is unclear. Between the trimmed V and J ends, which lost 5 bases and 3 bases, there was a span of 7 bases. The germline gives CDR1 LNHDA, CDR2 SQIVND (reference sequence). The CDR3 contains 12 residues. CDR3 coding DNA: TGTGCCAGTAGTGAACAATACACTGAAGCTTTCTTT. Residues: CASSEQYTEAFF.

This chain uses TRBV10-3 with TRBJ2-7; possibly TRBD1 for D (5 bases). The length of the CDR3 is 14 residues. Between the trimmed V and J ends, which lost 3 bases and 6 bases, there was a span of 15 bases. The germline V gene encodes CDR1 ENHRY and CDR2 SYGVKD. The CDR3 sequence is CAISEQAALSEQYF. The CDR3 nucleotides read TGTGCCATCAGTGAACAGGCAGCATTAAGCGAGCAGTACTTC.

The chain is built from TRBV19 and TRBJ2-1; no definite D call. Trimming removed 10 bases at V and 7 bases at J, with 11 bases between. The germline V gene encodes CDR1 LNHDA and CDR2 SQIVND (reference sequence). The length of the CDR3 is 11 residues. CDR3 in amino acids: CATSAGNEQFF. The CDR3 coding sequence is TGTGCCACTTCCGCCGGGAATGAGCAGTTCTTC.

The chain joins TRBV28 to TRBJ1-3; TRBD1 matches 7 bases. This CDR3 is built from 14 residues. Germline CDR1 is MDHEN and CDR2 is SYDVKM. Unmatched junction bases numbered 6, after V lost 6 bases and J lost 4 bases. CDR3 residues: CASRTTGVGNTIYF. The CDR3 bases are TGTGCCAGCAGGACAACAGGGGTCGGAAACACCATATATTTT.

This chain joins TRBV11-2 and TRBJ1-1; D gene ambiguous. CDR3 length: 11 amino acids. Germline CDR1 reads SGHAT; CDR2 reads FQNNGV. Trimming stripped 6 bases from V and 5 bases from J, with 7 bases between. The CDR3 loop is CASSFSTEAFF. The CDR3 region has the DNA TGTGCCAGCAGTTTCAGTACTGAAGCTTTCTTT.

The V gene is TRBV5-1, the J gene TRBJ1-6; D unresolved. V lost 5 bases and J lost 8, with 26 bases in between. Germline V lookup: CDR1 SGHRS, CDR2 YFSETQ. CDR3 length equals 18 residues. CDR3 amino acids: CASSPAPTTQKRDSPLHF. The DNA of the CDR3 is TGCGCCAGCAGTCCCGCCCCGACAACACAAAAGCGAGATTCACCCCTCCACTTT. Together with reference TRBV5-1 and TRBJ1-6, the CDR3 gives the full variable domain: KAGVTQTPRYLIKTRGQQVTLSCSPISGHRSVSWYQQTPGQGLQFLFEYFSETQRNKGNFPGRFSGRQFSNSRSEMNVSTLELGDSALYLCASSPAPTTQKRDSPLHFGNGTRLTVT.

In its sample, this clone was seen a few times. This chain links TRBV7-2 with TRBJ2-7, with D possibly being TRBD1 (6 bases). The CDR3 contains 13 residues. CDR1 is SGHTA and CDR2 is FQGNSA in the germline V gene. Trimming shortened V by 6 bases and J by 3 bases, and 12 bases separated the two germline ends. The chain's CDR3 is CASRKGQNYEQYF. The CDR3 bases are TGTGCCAGCAGAAAGGGACAAAACTACGAGCAGTACTTC.

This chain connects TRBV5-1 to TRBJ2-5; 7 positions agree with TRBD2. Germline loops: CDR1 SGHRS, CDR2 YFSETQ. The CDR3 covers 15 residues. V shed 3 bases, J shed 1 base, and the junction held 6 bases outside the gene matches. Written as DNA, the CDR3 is TGCGCCAGCAGCTGGGGGGGACGGACCCAAGAGACCCAGTACTTC. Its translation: CASSWGGRTQETQYF. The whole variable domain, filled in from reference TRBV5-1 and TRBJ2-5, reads KAGVTQTPRYLIKTRGQQVTLSCSPISGHRSVSWYQQTPGQGLQFLFEYFSETQRNKGNFPGRFSGRQFSNSRSEMNVSTLELGDSALYLCASSWGGRTQETQYFGPGTRLLVL.

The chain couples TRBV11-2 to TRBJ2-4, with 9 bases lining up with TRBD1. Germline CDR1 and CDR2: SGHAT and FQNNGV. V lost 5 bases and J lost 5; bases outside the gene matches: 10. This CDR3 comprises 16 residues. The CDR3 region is CASSLVGTGGENIQYF. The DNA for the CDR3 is TGTGCCAGCAGCCTTGTGGGTACAGGGGGCGAAAACATTCAGTACTTC.

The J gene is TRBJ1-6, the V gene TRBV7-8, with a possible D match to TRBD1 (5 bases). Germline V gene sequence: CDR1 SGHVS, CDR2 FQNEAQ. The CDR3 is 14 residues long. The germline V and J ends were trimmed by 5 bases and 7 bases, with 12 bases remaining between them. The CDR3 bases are TGTGCCAGCAGCCCGACAGAGCAAAATTCACCCCTCCACTTT. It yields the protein CASSPTEQNSPLHF.

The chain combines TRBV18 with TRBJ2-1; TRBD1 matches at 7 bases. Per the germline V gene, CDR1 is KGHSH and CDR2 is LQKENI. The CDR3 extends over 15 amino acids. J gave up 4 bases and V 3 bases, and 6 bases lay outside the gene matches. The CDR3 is CASSPGQVGYNEQFF. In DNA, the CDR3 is TGTGCCAGCTCACCCGGACAGGTGGGATACAATGAGCAGTTCTTC.

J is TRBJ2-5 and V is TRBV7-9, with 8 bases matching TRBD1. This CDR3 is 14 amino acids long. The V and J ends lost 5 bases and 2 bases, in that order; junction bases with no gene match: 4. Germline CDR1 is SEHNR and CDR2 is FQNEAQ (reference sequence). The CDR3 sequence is CASSAGQGQETQYF. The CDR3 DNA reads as TGTGCCAGCAGCGCAGGACAGGGACAAGAGACCCAGTACTTC.

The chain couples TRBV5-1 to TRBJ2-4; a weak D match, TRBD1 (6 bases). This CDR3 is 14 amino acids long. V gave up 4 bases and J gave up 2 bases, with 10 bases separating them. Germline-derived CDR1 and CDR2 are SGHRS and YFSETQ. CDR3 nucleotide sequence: TGCGCCAGCAGCCCCCAGGGGCCCAAAAACATTCAGTACTTC. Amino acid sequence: CASSPQGPKNIQYF.

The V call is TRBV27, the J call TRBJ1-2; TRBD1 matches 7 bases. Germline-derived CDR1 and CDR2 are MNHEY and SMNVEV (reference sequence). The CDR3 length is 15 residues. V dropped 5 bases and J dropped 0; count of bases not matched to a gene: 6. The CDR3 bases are TGTGCCAGCAGTCCCGGACAGGAAGCTAACTATGGCTACACCTTC. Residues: CASSPGQEANYGYTF.

Written as DNA, the CDR3 is TGTGCCAGCTCACAGGGTAGCAATCAGCCCCAGCATTTT. Amino acid sequence: CASSQGSNQPQHF. The genes are TRBV18 and TRBJ1-5; D remains ambiguous. V lost 4 bases and J 0 bases, leaving 4 bases between the germline ends. The CDR3 extends over 13 amino acids. Germline V lookup: CDR1 KGHSH, CDR2 LQKENI.

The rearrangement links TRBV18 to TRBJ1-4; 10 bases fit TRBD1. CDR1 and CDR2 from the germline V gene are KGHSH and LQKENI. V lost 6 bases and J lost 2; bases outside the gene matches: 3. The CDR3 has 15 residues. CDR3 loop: CASSRQGATNEKLFF. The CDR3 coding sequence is TGTGCCAGCTCCCGACAGGGGGCTACTAATGAAAAACTGTTTTTT.

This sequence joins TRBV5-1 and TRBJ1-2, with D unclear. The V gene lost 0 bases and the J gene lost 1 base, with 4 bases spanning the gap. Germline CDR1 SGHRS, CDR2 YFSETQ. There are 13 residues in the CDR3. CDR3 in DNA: TGCGCCAGCAGCTTGGTCAGTAACTATGGCTACACCTTC. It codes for CASSLVSNYGYTF.

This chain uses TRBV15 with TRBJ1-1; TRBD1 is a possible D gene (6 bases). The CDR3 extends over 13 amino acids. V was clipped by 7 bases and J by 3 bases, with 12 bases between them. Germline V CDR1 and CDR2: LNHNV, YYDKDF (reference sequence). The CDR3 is CATTRGRDTEAFF. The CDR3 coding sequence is TGTGCCACCACTAGGGGGAGGGACACTGAAGCTTTCTTT.

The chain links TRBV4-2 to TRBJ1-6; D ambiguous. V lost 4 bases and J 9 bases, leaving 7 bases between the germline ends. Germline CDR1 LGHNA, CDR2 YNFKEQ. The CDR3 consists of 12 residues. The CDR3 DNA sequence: TGTGCCAGCAGCCGAGAGGGTTCACCCCTCCACTTT. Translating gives CASSREGSPLHF.